Listed here is a single T cell receptor (beta chain). No antigen is known for it. There are 14 residues in the CDR3. In germline, CDR1 is SQVTM, CDR2 ANQGSEA. The V gene lost 7 bases and the J gene lost 4 bases, with 18 bases spanning the gap. This specimen comes from a study of T-cell reconstitution after alpha-beta-depleted transplantation in children. Overall study results and limits: Most T-cell counts and diversity one year after the transplant came from T cells that were newly produced.

Unique molecular identifiers were incorporated when the TCRbeta library was constructed. TCRdb passed the PCR reads through MiXCR, listing each CDR3 protein once. The sample consists of around 440,000 distinct CDR3 sequences, around 16% of them appearing once. The receptor's source is a boy less than two years old who had a stem cell transplant for Wiskott-Aldrich syndrome, so the T cells may come from the graft donor. Sequences were derived from PBMCs, mostly from graft donor cells, sampled 360 days after TCRalphabeta/CD19-depleted stem cell transplant. V is TRBV29-1 and J is TRBJ2-3, with a tentative D call TRBD2 (6 bases). The CDR3 loop reads CSGEGAGSADTQYF. The DNA for the CDR3 is TGCAGCGGCGAAGGGGCGGGGAGTGCAGATACGCAGTATTTT.